Each of the 10 T cell receptor beta chains below was sequenced from the same sample in a study of T-cell memory formation after mild COVID-19 (dated by TCRdb to about 2021). Libraries came from 5' RACE. Sequencing was performed on an Illumina NovaSeq 6000. TCRdb trimmed the raw reads at Q25, called clones with MiXCR and kept productive beta chains. Identical CDR3 protein sequences are pooled into one entry, listed with their most common genes and DNA. This sample is represented by 150,000 or so distinct CDR3 sequences; roughly 28% of them were singletons. Approximately 12% of the sample is held by the ten biggest clonotypes. Sequencing was carried out using PBMCs or a T cell subset sorted from them (not recorded which). The receptors shown here come from an adult woman who had mild COVID-19 (a few samples of this study predate the infection). The sample titles of this study are shuffled in the database, so cell type and time point are left out; the donor was told from shared clones.

The rearrangement joins TRBV3-1 to TRBJ2-7, with D maybe TRBD2 (5 bases). Germline CDR1 and CDR2: LGHDT and YNNKEL (reference sequence). Trimming left V 4 bases short and J 5 bases short, with 18 bases between. The CDR3 runs 15 residues. CDR3 loop: CASSPLAGLGDEQYF. The CDR3 nucleotides read TGTGCCAGCAGCCCCCTTGCGGGCCTTGGCGACGAGCAGTACTTC.

The chain employs TRBV3-1 and TRBJ2-3; D unclear. Trimming stripped 1 base from V and 0 bases from J, with 8 bases between. Germline V gene sequence: CDR1 LGHDT, CDR2 YNNKEL (reference sequence). This CDR3 is built from 15 residues. DNA for the CDR3: TGTGCCAGCAGCCAAGCCCACACTAGCACAGATACGCAGTATTTT. Protein sequence: CASSQAHTSTDTQYF.

This clonotype was picked up a small number of times. This sequence joins TRBV25-1 and TRBJ2-7; 9 nucleotides match TRBD2. This CDR3 spans 17 amino acids. The junction had 17 bases not matched to a gene; V was cut back by 9 bases and J by 2 bases. Germline CDR1 MGHDK, CDR2 SYGVNS. CDR3: CASRKASGEELPYEQYF. In DNA form, the CDR3 reads TGTGCCAGTCGCAAGGCTAGCGGGGAGGAGCTACCCTACGAGCAGTACTTC.

A few counts support this clonotype. This sequence joins TRBV7-8 and TRBJ2-7, with D unclear. This CDR3 region has 16 residues. Germline CDR1 SGHVS, CDR2 FQNEAQ. Trimming stripped 3 bases from V and 2 bases from J, with 17 bases between. The CDR3 spells CASSFRFRPFTYEQYF. The CDR3 DNA sequence: TGTGCCAGCAGCTTTCGTTTCAGGCCTTTTACCTACGAGCAGTACTTC.

The chain joins TRBV5-1 to TRBJ2-7; 9 bases map to TRBD2. Trimming at V came to 0 bases and at J to 3 bases, leaving 1 base not matched to a gene. The CDR3 consists of 14 residues. Germline V gene data show CDR1 as SGHRS and CDR2 as YFSETQ. The CDR3 loop reads CASSLGGGGYEQYF. CDR3 DNA: TGCGCCAGCAGCTTGGGCGGGGGGGGCTACGAGCAGTACTTC. The full variable domain, its missing parts supplied by reference TRBV5-1 and TRBJ2-7, is KAGVTQTPRYLIKTRGQQVTLSCSPISGHRSVSWYQQTPGQGLQFLFEYFSETQRNKGNFPGRFSGRQFSNSRSEMNVSTLELGDSALYLCASSLGGGGYEQYFGPGTRLTVT.

This chain links TRBV12-3 or TRBV12-4 with TRBJ1-1; tentatively, D is TRBD1 (6 bases). V was clipped by 1 base and J by 3 bases, with 15 bases between them. This CDR3 spans 16 amino acids. Here the CDR3 reads CASSLEAGARHTEAFF. CDR3 DNA: TGTGCCAGCAGTTTAGAAGCGGGGGCCAGGCACACTGAAGCTTTCTTT.

The gene calls are TRBV6-2 or TRBV6-3 and TRBJ2-3; 8 bases match TRBD2. This CDR3 region has 17 residues. The germline V gene encodes CDR1 MNHEY and CDR2 SVGEGT. Trimming cost V 0 bases and J 4 bases; bases outside gene matches: 9. This CDR3 reads CASSYSTGLAYPDTQYF. The CDR3 DNA reads as TGTGCCAGCAGTTACTCGACCGGACTAGCATATCCAGATACGCAGTATTTT.

The gene calls are TRBV9 and TRBJ2-7; D might be TRBD2 (5 bases). The CDR3 covers 15 residues. Trimming left V 3 bases short and J 2 bases short, with 15 bases between. Germline V gene data show CDR1 as SGDLS and CDR2 as YYNGEE. As DNA, the CDR3 is TGTGCCAGCAGCGCATCTCCCGGGGTCACCTACGAGCAGTACTTC. This gives the protein CASSASPGVTYEQYF.

CDR3 nucleotides: TGTGCCAGCAGTTACTCGAGGGGACAGACCTACTACGAGCAGTACTTC. Its protein is CASSYSRGQTYYEQYF. This chain joins TRBV6-2 or TRBV6-3 and TRBJ2-7; 7 bases agree with TRBD1. Germline assignment: CDR1 MNHEY and CDR2 SVGEGT. V trimming: 0 bases; J trimming: 3 bases; junction bases outside the gene matches: 8. This CDR3 spans 16 amino acids.

This chain uses TRBV29-1 with TRBJ2-1; 14 bases are shared with TRBD2. Germline V gene lookup returns CDR1 SQVTM and CDR2 ANQGSEA. CDR3 length equals 14 residues. V lost 7 bases and J lost 10; bases outside the gene matches: 9. CDR3 amino acids: CSAQGLAGGGEQFF. CDR3 DNA sequence: TGCAGCGCCCAAGGACTAGCGGGAGGAGGAGAGCAGTTCTTC.